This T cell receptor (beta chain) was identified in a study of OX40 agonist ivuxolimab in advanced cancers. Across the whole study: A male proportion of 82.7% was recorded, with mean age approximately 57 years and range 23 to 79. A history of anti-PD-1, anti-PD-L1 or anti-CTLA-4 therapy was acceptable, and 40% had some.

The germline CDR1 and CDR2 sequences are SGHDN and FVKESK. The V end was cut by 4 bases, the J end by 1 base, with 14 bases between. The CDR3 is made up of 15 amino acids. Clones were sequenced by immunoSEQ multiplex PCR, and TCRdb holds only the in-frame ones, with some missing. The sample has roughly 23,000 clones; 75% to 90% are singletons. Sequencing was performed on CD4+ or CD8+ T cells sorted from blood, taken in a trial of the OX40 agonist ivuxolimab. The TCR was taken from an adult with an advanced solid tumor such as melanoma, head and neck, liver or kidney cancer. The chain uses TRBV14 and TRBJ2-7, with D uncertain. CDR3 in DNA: TGTGCCAGCAGCCCCTTCACAGACCGGTCCTACGAGCAGTACTTC. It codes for CASSPFTDRSYEQYF.